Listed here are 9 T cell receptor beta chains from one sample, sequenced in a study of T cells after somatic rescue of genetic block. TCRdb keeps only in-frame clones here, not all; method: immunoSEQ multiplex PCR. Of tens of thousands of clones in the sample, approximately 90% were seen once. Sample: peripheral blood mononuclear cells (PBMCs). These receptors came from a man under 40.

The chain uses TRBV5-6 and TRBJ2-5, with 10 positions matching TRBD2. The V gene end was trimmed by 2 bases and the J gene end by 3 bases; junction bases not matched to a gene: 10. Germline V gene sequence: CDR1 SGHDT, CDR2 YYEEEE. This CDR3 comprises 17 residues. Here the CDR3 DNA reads TGTGCCAGCAGCTTCATTAAAAGCGGGAGGGGAGAAGAGACCCAGTACTTC. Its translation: CASSFIKSGRGEETQYF.

The CDR3, as DNA: TGTGCCAGCACGGACTCGGGGGGGACTAGCGGCCAAGAGACCCAGTACTTC. The encoded protein is CASTDSGGTSGQETQYF. The J gene is TRBJ2-5, the V gene TRBV2; TRBD2 matches 11 bases. V trimming: 7 bases; J trimming: 1 base; junction bases outside the gene matches: 11. The CDR3 is made up of 17 amino acids. The germline V gene encodes CDR1 SNHLY and CDR2 FYNNEI.

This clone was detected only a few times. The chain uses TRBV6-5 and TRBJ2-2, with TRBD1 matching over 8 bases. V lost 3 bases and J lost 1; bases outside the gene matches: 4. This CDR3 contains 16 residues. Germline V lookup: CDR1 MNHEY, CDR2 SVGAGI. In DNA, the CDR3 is TGTGCCAGCAGTTATTCGACAGGGGTGAACACCGGGGAGCTGTTTTTT. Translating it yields CASSYSTGVNTGELFF.

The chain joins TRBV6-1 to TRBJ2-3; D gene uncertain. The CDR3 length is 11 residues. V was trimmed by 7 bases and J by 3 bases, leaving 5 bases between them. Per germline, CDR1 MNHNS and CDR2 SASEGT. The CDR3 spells CASTLTDTQYF. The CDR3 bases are TGTGCCAGCACCCTAACAGATACGCAGTATTTT.

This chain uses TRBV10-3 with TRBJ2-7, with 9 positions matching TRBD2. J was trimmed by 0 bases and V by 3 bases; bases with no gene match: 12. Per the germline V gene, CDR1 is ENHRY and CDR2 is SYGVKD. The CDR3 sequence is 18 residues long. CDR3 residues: CAISDPGLAHSNSYEQYF. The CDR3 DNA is TGTGCCATCAGTGACCCAGGACTAGCGCACTCGAACTCCTACGAGCAGTACTTC.

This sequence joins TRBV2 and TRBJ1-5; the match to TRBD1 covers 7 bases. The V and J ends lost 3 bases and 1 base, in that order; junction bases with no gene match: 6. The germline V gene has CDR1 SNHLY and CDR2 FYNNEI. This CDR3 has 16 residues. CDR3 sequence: CASSDNRGNSNQPQHF. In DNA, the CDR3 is TGTGCCAGCAGTGATAACAGGGGAAACAGCAATCAGCCCCAGCATTTT.

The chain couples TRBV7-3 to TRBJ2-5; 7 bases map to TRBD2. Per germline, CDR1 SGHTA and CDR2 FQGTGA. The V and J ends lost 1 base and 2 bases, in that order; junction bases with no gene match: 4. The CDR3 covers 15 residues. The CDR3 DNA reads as TGTGCCAGCAGCTTAAGTAGCGGGTCACAAGAGACCCAGTACTTC. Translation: CASSLSSGSQETQYF. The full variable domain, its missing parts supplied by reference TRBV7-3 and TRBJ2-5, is GAGVSQTPSNKVTEKGKYVELRCDPISGHTALYWYRQSLGQGPEFLIYFQGTGAADDSGLPNDRFFAVRPEGSVSTLKIQRTERGDSAVYLCASSLSSGSQETQYFGPGTRLLVL.

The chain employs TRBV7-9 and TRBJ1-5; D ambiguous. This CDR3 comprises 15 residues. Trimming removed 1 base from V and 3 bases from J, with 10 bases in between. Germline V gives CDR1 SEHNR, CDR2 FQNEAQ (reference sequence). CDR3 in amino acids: CASSLGGSFNQPQHF. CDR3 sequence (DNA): TGTGCCAGCAGCTTAGGGGGTTCCTTCAATCAGCCCCAGCATTTT.

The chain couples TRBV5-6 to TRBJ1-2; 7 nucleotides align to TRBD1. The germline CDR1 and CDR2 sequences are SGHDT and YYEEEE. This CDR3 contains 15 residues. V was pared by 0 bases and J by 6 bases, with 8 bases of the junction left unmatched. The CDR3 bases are TGTGCCAGCAGCTTGGCCGGTCAGGGGGTTAATGGCTACACCTTC. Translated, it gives CASSLAGQGVNGYTF.